Included here is one T cell receptor beta chain sequence, with context. This receptor's antigen is unknown. No base qualities exist here, and no much larger clone lies one base off it. The germline V end is reduced by 4 bases and the J end by 3 bases; junction bases left unmatched: 3. From its cysteine to its phenylalanine, the CDR3 spans 15 amino acids. Of the read, only the CDR3 DNA is kept; its 45 bases are in frame from base 1. The CDR1 and CDR2 encoded by the germline V gene (reference sequence) are SGHNT and YYREEE. All of the isolated RNA was reverse transcribed with the High Capacity cDNA Reverse Transcription Kit, so expressed TCRB transcripts were sequenced. Naive, central memory and regulatory T cell samples underwent deep immunoSEQ sequencing, averaging around 3.7 million total reads per sample. After sorted cells were lysed in RLT buffer, RNA was extracted with DNase-treated RNeasy Micro or Mini kits, with the choice depending on cell number. Each cell subset was processed on its own to prevent cross-contamination, while patient and healthy donor samples were processed together. The immunoSEQ multiplex PCR was used to amplify TCRB sequences from cDNA, generating 87-bp fragments that spanned the CDR3 region. Sequencing of the amplicons was performed on the Illumina HiSeq platform. From the authors' description of their analysis: Synthetic template baselines were used to correct PCR bias computationally, reads within Hamming distance 2 were collapsed together, and singletons that could not be merged were discarded. Reads were aligned against IMGT to assign V, D and J genes, CDR3 length and insertions or deletions at six rearrangement sites. Within each subset, clonotype counts were normalized to sorted cell number, after which true diversity and Gini coefficients were computed with the tcR R package. The overlap coefficient, calculated on TCRB nucleotide sequences, was used to measure repertoire sharing. TCRdb obtained this table from immuneACCESS and retained in-frame rearrangements with V and J assigned. These tables miss some clones; where compared with another copy, unresolved V genes account for less than half of the shortfall, and the remainder is unexplained. The V and J calls and clone size were taken over from that table, and D and trimming were inferred from the DNA. For this sample the table gives 200,000 to 250,000 clones, of which 11% were detected only once. The ten biggest clones cover 1% to 1.5% of the sample.

A single peripheral blood draw of about 116 mL on average was collected from each donor into heparinised tubes. A BD FACSAria II was used to sort naive, central memory, regulatory and stem cell-like memory CD4+ T cells with a panel that included CD45RO, CCR7, CD25, CD127, CD95 and CD27. A purity above 98% was achieved for all sorted populations. Right away, PBMCs were isolated by Lymphoprep density gradient centrifugation and were stained directly, with no culture step. So that batch effects would be minimized, each experiment stained and sorted samples in pairs, pairing one healthy donor with one patient. This sample is drawn from a study of beta chain features in type 1 diabetes (dated by TCRdb to the late 2010s). Turning to the overall study: No differences in mean age, gender distribution, total cell number or subset yield were found between patients and healthy donors. Across all samples, around 100 million sorted cells were examined, and cell number per subset correlated strongly with RNA yield. The study compared TCRB repertoires of sorted circulating CD4+ T cell subsets between recently diagnosed type 1 diabetes patients and matched healthy donors. Naive and central memory subsets were obtained from all 30 or so donors, but regulatory and stem cell-like memory subsets were isolated from only 8 patients and roughly eight healthy donors.

Results and caveats for the whole study, not just this receptor: Naive, central memory and regulatory TCRB repertoires appeared more similar among patients than among healthy donors. Because small numbers of individuals were included in the HLA sub-analyses, any influence of HLA type on TCRB rearrangement was left unresolved. Patients with type 1 diabetes made fewer insertions and deleted more nucleotides at VDJ recombination sites, implying thymic rearrangement abnormalities. In all four CD4+ subsets, TCRB CDR3 length was moderately but significantly shorter in type 1 diabetes patients. Shorter templates might have been favored by PCR, but patient and control samples were amplified and corrected together, so both groups would have been affected equally by any skew. Sequencing cDNA rather than genomic DNA could over-represent highly expressing activated cells, although activation and CD3 levels did not differ between groups.

The rearrangement joined TRBV5-4 to TRBJ2-1; 11 middle bases align to TRBD1. Sequences were obtained from central memory CD4+ T cells from blood. The origin of this receptor is a man aged 18-30 years in good health. The DNA is as follows: TGTGCCAGCAGCGAGGGACAGGGGGTCTACAATGAGCAGTTCTTC. Translated, this is CASSEGQGVYNEQFF.